Listed here are 23 T cell receptor beta chains from one sample, sequenced in a study of OX40 agonist ivuxolimab in advanced cancers. Assay: immunoSEQ multiplex PCR; the TCRdb copy retains only in-frame clones and omits some. Of tens of thousands of clones in the sample, around 93% are singletons; the top ten hold less than 5%. Sample: CD4+ or CD8+ T cells sorted from blood, taken in a trial of the OX40 agonist ivuxolimab. The source of these receptors is an adult with an advanced solid tumor such as melanoma, head and neck, liver or kidney cancer.

The chain joins TRBV18 to TRBJ2-3; no clear D gene. The CDR3 contains 12 residues. The V gene's germline CDR1 is KGHSH and CDR2 LQKENI. V lost 2 bases, J lost 6 bases, and 6 bases lay in between. In DNA form, the CDR3 reads TGTGCCAGCTCACCAGGCCCGGATACGCAGTATTTT. This codes for CASSPGPDTQYF.

The rearrangement joins TRBV5-1 to TRBJ2-5; no firm D call. CDR3 size: 14 residues. V lost 0 bases, J lost 2 bases, and 8 bases lay in between. CDR1 is SGHRS and CDR2 is YFSETQ in the germline V gene. The CDR3 DNA reads as TGCGCCAGCAGCTTGGGGGCAGTTCAAGAGACCCAGTACTTC. It encodes CASSLGAVQETQYF.

This clone is a singleton in its sample. The chain carries TRBV28 and TRBJ2-7; 7 nucleotides align to TRBD1. The V gene end was trimmed by 2 bases and the J gene end by 4 bases; junction bases not matched to a gene: 11. CDR3 length: 16 amino acids. Germline CDR1 and CDR2: MDHEN and SYDVKM. The CDR3 is CASSLIFGTADYEQYF. The CDR3 DNA reads as TGTGCCAGCAGTTTAATCTTTGGGACAGCAGATTACGAGCAGTACTTC.

The chain carries TRBV7-9 and TRBJ2-7; D is undetermined. From germline, CDR1 is SEHNR and CDR2 FQNEAQ (reference sequence). V lost 1 base and J 5 bases, leaving 9 bases between the germline ends. This CDR3 is 13 amino acids long. The CDR3: CASSLDWGNEQYV. The CDR3, as DNA: TGTGCCAGCAGCTTAGATTGGGGTAACGAGCAGTACGTC.

V gene TRBV15 combines with J gene TRBJ2-2; D is perhaps TRBD1 (5 bases). V dropped 4 bases and J dropped 0 bases, with 18 bases sitting between them. The CDR3 is 18 residues long. CDR1 and CDR2 from the germline V gene are LNHNV and YYDKDF (reference sequence). The DNA for the CDR3 is TGTGCCACCAGCACCAGGGATTTATGGGAATCGAACACCGGGGAGCTGTTTTTT. Protein: CATSTRDLWESNTGELFF.

This clone is a singleton in its sample. This sequence joins TRBV12-5 and TRBJ2-5; D gene unclear. The ends were cut back, 5 bases at V and 2 bases at J, with 12 bases in the middle. From germline, CDR1 is LGHNT and CDR2 FRNRAP. There are 14 residues in the CDR3. CDR3 in amino acids: CASGMGPLQETQYF. CDR3 nucleotides: TGTGCTAGTGGTATGGGCCCATTACAAGAGACCCAGTACTTC.

The chain is built from TRBV28 and TRBJ2-7; no reliable D call. Per germline, CDR1 MDHEN and CDR2 SYDVKM. The V end was cut by 3 bases, the J end by 2 bases, with 17 bases between. The CDR3 has 16 amino acids. CDR3 sequence: CASSFRDRPTPYEQYF. As DNA, the CDR3 is TGTGCCAGCAGTTTCCGAGATCGACCTACCCCCTACGAGCAGTACTTC.

The chain carries TRBV28 and TRBJ2-1, with 8 bases lining up with TRBD2. Losses at the gene ends were 6 bases for V and 9 bases for J; bases not matched to a gene: 10. The V gene's germline CDR1 is MDHEN and CDR2 SYDVKM. The CDR3 length is 14 residues. DNA for the CDR3: TGTGCCAGCAGCCTTACCGGGACTAGTAGTGAGCAGTTCTTC. This translates into CASSLTGTSSEQFF.

The gene calls are TRBV4-1 and TRBJ1-3, with D hard to call. The ends were cut back, 4 bases at V and 4 bases at J, with 11 bases in the middle. Germline V gives CDR1 MGHRA, CDR2 YSYEKL. The CDR3 is 14 residues long. This CDR3 is CASSPPGGGNTIYF. For the CDR3, the DNA is TGCGCCAGCAGCCCCCCGGGTGGGGGAAACACCATATATTTT.

This sequence joins TRBV28 and TRBJ2-7; no clear D. Germline loops: CDR1 MDHEN, CDR2 SYDVKM. V was pared by 10 bases and J by 7 bases, with 17 bases between. The CDR3 is made up of 12 amino acids. The CDR3 nucleotides are TGTGCCACAAGGCGGTCGCCCGGGGAGCAGTACTTC. This gives the protein CATRRSPGEQYF.

This clone was observed once. This chain connects TRBV6-5 to TRBJ2-7; 8 bases are a match to TRBD1. The germline V gene has CDR1 MNHEY and CDR2 SVGAGI. V trimming: 0 bases; J trimming: 2 bases; junction bases outside the gene matches: 3. The CDR3 contains 15 residues. For the CDR3, the DNA is TGTGCCAGCAGTTACTCGCAGGGGGCGGCCTACGAGCAGTACTTC. Translated, it gives CASSYSQGAAYEQYF.

The chain links TRBV2 to TRBJ1-5; TRBD1 might be the D (6 bases). V lost 6 bases and J 7 bases, leaving 19 bases between the germline ends. CDR3 size: 15 residues. CDR1 is SNHLY and CDR2 is FYNNEI in the germline V gene. CDR3 protein: CASRETGAIMQPQHF. DNA for the CDR3: TGTGCCAGCAGGGAGACAGGCGCGATAATGCAGCCCCAGCATTTT.

The rearrangement uses TRBV27 and TRBJ2-1, with D tentatively TRBD2 (5 bases). This CDR3 spans 14 amino acids. V was pared by 5 bases and J by 7 bases, with 15 bases between. In germline, CDR1 is MNHEY, CDR2 SMNVEV (reference sequence). The CDR3: CASSLQGGGNEQFF. The CDR3 DNA sequence: TGTGCCAGCAGTCTTCAAGGCGGAGGAAATGAGCAGTTCTTC.

CDR3 sequence (DNA): TGTGCCAGTAGTAGGGGACCGCTAATGAACACTGAAGCTTTCTTT. Translated: CASSRGPLMNTEAFF. V usage is TRBV19 and J usage is TRBJ1-1, with D possibly TRBD1 on 5 matching bases. The CDR3 loop spans 15 amino acids. V lost 4 bases and J lost 0, with 12 bases in between. CDR1 is LNHDA, CDR2 SQIVND, per germline (reference sequence).

This clone was seen a single time. The chain has TRBV5-1 and TRBJ2-1, with D perhaps TRBD1 or TRBD2 (5 bases each). Per germline, CDR1 SGHRS and CDR2 YFSETQ. The CDR3 consists of 15 residues. Trimming pared 4 bases from V and 3 bases from J, leaving 14 bases between. The CDR3 protein is CASSAIYGGYNEQFF. Here the CDR3 DNA reads TGCGCCAGCAGCGCCATATATGGGGGCTACAATGAGCAGTTCTTC.

The rearrangement links TRBV5-1 to TRBJ2-3; unclear D gene. Germline CDR1 is SGHRS and CDR2 is YFSETQ. Trimming stripped 3 bases from V and 2 bases from J, with 4 bases between. This CDR3 comprises 12 residues. For the CDR3, the DNA is TGCGCCAGCAGCTCTACCACAGATACGCAGTATTTT. It codes for CASSSTTDTQYF.

This rearrangement joins TRBV19 to TRBJ2-3, with 9 bases fitting TRBD1. V was pared by 6 bases and J by 1 base, with 5 bases of the junction left unmatched. The CDR3 extends over 15 amino acids. Germline-derived CDR1 and CDR2 are LNHDA and SQIVND (reference sequence). CDR3 sequence reads: CASRLTGGGTDTQYF. CDR3 bases: TGTGCCAGTAGACTAACAGGGGGCGGCACAGATACGCAGTATTTT. The entire variable domain, with the rest obtained from reference TRBV19 and TRBJ2-3, is as follows: DGGITQSPKYLFRKEGQNVTLSCEQNLNHDAMYWYRQDPGQGLRLIYYSQIVNDFQKGDIAEGYSVSREKKESFPLTVTSAQKNPTAFYLCASRLTGGGTDTQYFGPGTRLTVL.

This rearrangement joins TRBV28 to TRBJ2-2; D possibly uses TRBD1 or TRBD2 (7 bases each). The V end was cut by 4 bases, the J end by 6 bases, with 24 bases between. The germline V gene encodes CDR1 MDHEN and CDR2 SYDVKM. CDR3 length: 18 residues. This chain's CDR3 is CASSSTLGGGSPPGELFF. The CDR3 bases are TGTGCCAGCAGTTCCACCTTAGGGGGCGGGAGCCCCCCCGGGGAGCTGTTTTTT.

This sequence joins TRBV4-1 and TRBJ1-1; D not resolved. CDR3 length equals 21 residues. Germline lookup yields CDR1 MGHRA and CDR2 YSYEKL. V was clipped by 0 bases and J by 0 bases, with 26 bases between them. The CDR3 is CASSQDQGSPEQKKMNTEAFF. CDR3 DNA: TGCGCCAGCAGCCAAGATCAAGGAAGTCCGGAGCAGAAAAAGATGAACACTGAAGCTTTCTTT.

The V gene is TRBV6-5, the J gene TRBJ2-7; D remains unclear. Germline V gene sequence: CDR1 MNHEY, CDR2 SVGAGI. CDR3 length: 13 residues. V was trimmed by 6 bases and J by 5 bases, leaving 14 bases between them. The CDR3 reads CASSTDLRDEQYV. The CDR3 coding sequence is TGTGCCAGCAGCACTGATCTTCGGGACGAGCAGTACGTC.

The chain recombines TRBV27 with TRBJ2-3, with TRBD2 identical over 10 bases. This CDR3 region has 22 residues. With 0 bases clipped from V and 1 base from J, the junction kept 19 bases outside the gene matches. CDR1 is MNHEY and CDR2 is SMNVEV in the germline V gene (reference sequence). The CDR3 coding sequence is TGTGCCAGCAGTTTATCCGCTCTGTGGCCCCACAGCGGGGGGGCTGGCACAGATACGCAGTATTTT. It specifies CASSLSALWPHSGGAGTDTQYF.

The chain recombines TRBV2 with TRBJ1-5; D ambiguous. Germline V lookup: CDR1 SNHLY, CDR2 FYNNEI. This CDR3 is built from 14 residues. Trimming cost V 5 bases and J 2 bases, with 10 bases left between them. The CDR3: CASSPLDGNQPQHF. Here the CDR3 DNA reads TGTGCCAGCAGTCCCTTGGACGGCAATCAGCCCCAGCATTTT.

The chain employs TRBV2 and TRBJ2-7; 12 bases map to TRBD1. CDR1 and CDR2 (germline): SNHLY, FYNNEI. The trim removed 7 bases at V and 5 bases at J, leaving 12 bases unmatched. CDR3 length: 16 residues. Here the CDR3 DNA reads TGTGCCAGCAATCTCGCCGGGACAGGGGGCATCGACGAGCAGTACGTC. It codes for CASNLAGTGGIDEQYV.